This T cell receptor beta chain was profiled in a study of cytomegalovirus exposure and HLA in healthy donors. PCR used 60 Vbeta primers and 13 Jbeta primers. Using immunoSEQ multiplex PCR, the repertoire was profiled, and TCRdb retains in-frame clones only, with some absent. The sample has some 100,000 clones; approximately 80% are singletons. Germline CDR1 and CDR2: SNHLY and FYNNEI. The CDR3 totals 15 residues. The V end was cut by 6 bases, the J end by 5 bases, with 16 bases between. This TCR was recovered from a man aged 45-65 years in good health and CMV-seropositive. The sample comprised PBMCs. The chain combines TRBV2 with TRBJ2-2; perhaps TRBD2 as D (6 bases). The CDR3 region has the DNA TGTGCCAGCAGACGGGAGAATCCCTTAACCGGGGAGCTGTTTTTT. It is translated as CASRRENPLTGELFF. Complete variable domain (other parts from reference TRBV2 and TRBJ2-2): EPEVTQTPSHQVTQMGQEVILRCVPISNHLYFYWYRQILGQKVEFLVSFYNNEISEKSEIFDDQFSVERPDGSNFTLKIRSTKLEDSAMYFCASRRENPLTGELFFGEGSRLTVL.